The source of this T cell receptor beta chain is a study of cytomegalovirus exposure and HLA in healthy donors. Study findings and constraints: The investigators catalogued 164 TCR beta chains as cytomegalovirus-associated.

The repertoire was sequenced with immunoSEQ multiplex PCR; TCRdb's copy has only in-frame clones and lacks some. The table has tens of thousands of clones, 70% to 90% seen once; the top ten hold 3.5% to 4%. V shed 2 bases and J shed 6 bases, with 8 bases lying between them. The CDR3 covers 13 residues. Germline CDR1 MNHEY, CDR2 SVGAGI. This clone was observed a handful of times. Its antigen is undetermined. The donors belonged to the roughly 120-subject validation cohort, separate from the roughly 670-subject first cohort. This TCR was sampled from a woman aged 18-29 years in good health and CMV-seropositive. The sample was PBMCs. This rearrangement joins TRBV6-5 to TRBJ1-5, with no clear D. The CDR3 DNA is TGTGCCAGCAGTTACGGTCCGGGTCAGCCCCAGCATTTT. Protein: CASSYGPGQPQHF.